This is a list of T cell receptor beta chains from one sample in a study of cytomegalovirus exposure and HLA in healthy donors. Assay used: immunoSEQ multiplex PCR; TCRdb lists only in-frame clones, some missing. The sample records more than 90,000 clones, approximately 90% being singletons. The sample consisted of PBMCs. The receptor set was obtained from a man younger than 35 in good health and CMV-seropositive. CDR3s include the opening cysteine and the closing phenylalanine or tryptophan. D genes are given only for firm matches. Some rows have no size entry. The others give once, few or many, or a class for an expanded clone.

CDR3aa: CSVKSGVYPSNYEQYF
CDR3nt: TGCAGCGTAAAATCAGGGGTATATCCCTCCAACTACGAGCAGTACTTC
j_gene: TRBJ2-7
v_gene: TRBV29-1
d_gene: -
abundance: once

CDR3aa: CASSPPPNRDSYEQYF
CDR3nt: TGTGCCAGCAGCCCACCCCCCAACAGAGACTCCTACGAGCAGTACTTC
j_gene: TRBJ2-7
v_gene: TRBV7-9
d_gene: -
abundance: -

CDR3aa: CASSLYGKTTYEQYF
CDR3nt: TGTGCCAGCAGCCTCTACGGCAAGACTACCTACGAGCAGTACTTC
j_gene: TRBJ2-7
v_gene: TRBV5-6
d_gene: -
abundance: -

CDR3aa: CASSWTGSSYEQYF
CDR3nt: TGTGCCAGCAGCTGGACAGGGAGTAGCTACGAGCAGTACTTC
j_gene: TRBJ2-7
v_gene: TRBV13
d_gene: TRBD1
abundance: -

CDR3aa: CASSHQRESTDTQYF
CDR3nt: TGCGCCAGCAGCCATCAGAGGGAGTCTACAGATACGCAGTATTTT
j_gene: TRBJ2-3
v_gene: TRBV4-3
d_gene: -
abundance: -

CDR3aa: CASSLAAHGSDTQYF
CDR3nt: TGTGCCAGCAGCTTAGCGGCCCACGGGTCCGATACGCAGTATTTT
j_gene: TRBJ2-3
v_gene: TRBV11-1
d_gene: -
abundance: -

CDR3aa: CASSQLQGSSYNSPLHF
CDR3nt: TGCGCCAGCAGTCAATTACAGGGCTCCTCTTATAATTCACCCCTCCACTTT
j_gene: TRBJ1-6
v_gene: TRBV23-1
d_gene: -
abundance: -

CDR3aa: CASSLTKQGTGELFF
CDR3nt: TGTGCCAGCAGCTTGACCAAACAGGGTACCGGGGAGCTGTTTTTT
j_gene: TRBJ2-2
v_gene: TRBV5-4
d_gene: -
abundance: -

CDR3aa: CASSLERSSGNTIYF
CDR3nt: TGCGCCAGCAGCTTGGAGCGGAGCTCTGGAAACACCATATATTTT
j_gene: TRBJ1-3
v_gene: TRBV5-1
d_gene: -
abundance: -

CDR3aa: CASSYGRGSSYNEQFF
CDR3nt: TGTGCCAGCAGTTATGGAAGGGGAAGCTCCTACAATGAGCAGTTCTTC
j_gene: TRBJ2-1
v_gene: TRBV6-5
d_gene: -
abundance: -

CDR3aa: CASSQEVPVGTALSYEQYF
CDR3nt: TGCGCCAGCAGCCAAGAAGTTCCAGTAGGGACAGCCCTCTCCTACGAGCAGTACTTC
j_gene: TRBJ2-7
v_gene: TRBV4-1
d_gene: TRBD1
abundance: once

CDR3aa: CASSLDVGQAFYEQYF
CDR3nt: TGTGCCAGCAGCTTGGACGTGGGCCAAGCTTTCTACGAGCAGTACTTC
j_gene: TRBJ2-7
v_gene: TRBV5-4
d_gene: -
abundance: once

CDR3aa: CASSSLPRGGGAGNTIYF
CDR3nt: TGCGCCAGCAGCTCCCTTCCCCGTGGGGGCGGCGCCGGGAACACCATATATTTT
j_gene: TRBJ1-3
v_gene: TRBV5-1
d_gene: -
abundance: -

CDR3aa: CASSSQGNGEKLFF
CDR3nt: TGCGCCAGCAGTTCCCAGGGTAATGGTGAAAAACTGTTTTTT
j_gene: TRBJ1-4
v_gene: TRBV5-1
d_gene: -
abundance: -

CDR3aa: CASSLGLSAGLNTEAFF
CDR3nt: TGTGCCAGCAGCTTAGGTTTGTCAGCGGGATTGAACACTGAAGCTTTCTTT
j_gene: TRBJ1-1
v_gene: TRBV11-2
d_gene: -
abundance: -

CDR3aa: CASSLVGAAGEAFF
CDR3nt: TGTGCCAGCAGCTTAGTTGGAGCAGCAGGGGAAGCTTTCTTT
j_gene: TRBJ1-1
v_gene: TRBV7-8
d_gene: -
abundance: few

CDR3aa: CASSLWGRGSEQYF
CDR3nt: TGTGCCAGCAGCTTGTGGGGTAGGGGCAGCGAGCAGTACTTC
j_gene: TRBJ2-7
v_gene: TRBV5-6
d_gene: -
abundance: -

CDR3aa: CASSSTHVRTTNEKLFF
CDR3nt: TGTGCCAGCAGCTCGACACACGTACGAACAACTAATGAAAAACTGTTTTTT
j_gene: TRBJ1-4
v_gene: TRBV5-6
d_gene: -
abundance: -

CDR3aa: CASSHTGTGTETQYF
CDR3nt: TGTGCCAGCAGTCATACCGGGACAGGGACGGAGACCCAGTACTTC
j_gene: TRBJ2-5
v_gene: TRBV6-5
d_gene: TRBD1
abundance: -

CDR3aa: CASSLAVPQETQYF
CDR3nt: TGCGCCAGCAGCTTGGCAGTGCCCCAAGAGACCCAGTACTTC
j_gene: TRBJ2-5
v_gene: TRBV5-1
d_gene: -
abundance: -

CDR3aa: CASSERLADEQYF
CDR3nt: TGCGCCAGCAGTGAACGCCTAGCAGACGAGCAGTACTTC
j_gene: TRBJ2-7
v_gene: TRBV10-2
d_gene: -
abundance: once

CDR3aa: CASSTRTSGYNEQFF
CDR3nt: TGTGCCAGCAGCACACGGACTAGCGGCTACAATGAGCAGTTCTTC
j_gene: TRBJ2-1
v_gene: TRBV7-9
d_gene: TRBD2
abundance: few

CDR3aa: CASSYGTGASGELFF
CDR3nt: TGTGCCAGCAGTTACGGGACAGGGGCTTCCGGGGAGCTGTTTTTT
j_gene: TRBJ2-2
v_gene: TRBV6-6
d_gene: TRBD1
abundance: -

CDR3aa: CASSFRTGEVEETQYF
CDR3nt: TGTGCCAGCAGCTTTCGGACAGGGGAGGTAGAGGAGACCCAGTACTTC
j_gene: TRBJ2-5
v_gene: TRBV5-4
d_gene: TRBD1
abundance: -

CDR3aa: CSEKRETQYF
CDR3nt: TGCAGTGAGAAGAGAGAGACCCAGTACTTC
j_gene: TRBJ2-5
v_gene: TRBV20-1
d_gene: -
abundance: -

CDR3aa: CASSLGVRVAVGAQPQHF
CDR3nt: TGTGCCAGCAGCTTAGGGGTGAGGGTGGCAGTGGGTGCTCAGCCCCAGCATTTT
j_gene: TRBJ1-5
v_gene: TRBV7-8
d_gene: -
abundance: -

CDR3aa: CASSHGLADTQYF
CDR3nt: TGCGCCAGCAGCCATGGTCTAGCCGATACGCAGTATTTT
j_gene: TRBJ2-3
v_gene: TRBV4-3
d_gene: -
abundance: -

CDR3aa: CASSERGSTDTQYF
CDR3nt: TGTGCCAGCAGTGAAAGGGGGAGCACAGATACGCAGTATTTT
j_gene: TRBJ2-3
v_gene: TRBV6-1
d_gene: -
abundance: -

CDR3aa: CASKQGNGNQPQHF
CDR3nt: TGTGCCAGTAAACAGGGAAACGGCAATCAGCCCCAGCATTTT
j_gene: TRBJ1-5
v_gene: TRBV27
d_gene: -
abundance: -

CDR3aa: CASSTDRTNEKLFF
CDR3nt: TGTGCCAGCAGCACCGACAGGACTAATGAAAAACTGTTTTTT
j_gene: TRBJ1-4
v_gene: TRBV7-2
d_gene: -
abundance: -

CDR3aa: CASSVGGRANEKLFF
CDR3nt: TGTGCCAGCAGCGTAGGGGGCCGCGCTAATGAAAAACTGTTTTTT
j_gene: TRBJ1-4
v_gene: TRBV7-9
d_gene: TRBD1
abundance: once

CDR3aa: CASNNRGTYNSPLHF
CDR3nt: TGTGCCAGCAATAACAGGGGGACCTATAATTCACCCCTCCACTTT
j_gene: TRBJ1-6
v_gene: TRBV2
d_gene: TRBD1
abundance: -

CDR3aa: CASSVFGTGDGYTF
CDR3nt: TGTGCCAGTAGTGTGTTCGGGACAGGGGATGGCTACACCTTC
j_gene: TRBJ1-2
v_gene: TRBV19
d_gene: TRBD1
abundance: few

CDR3aa: CASSLYRDGNEQFF
CDR3nt: TGTGCCAGCAGCTTGTACAGGGACGGTAATGAGCAGTTCTTC
j_gene: TRBJ2-1
v_gene: TRBV7-2
d_gene: -
abundance: -

CDR3aa: CASSSLGGSSYEQYF
CDR3nt: TGTGCCAGCAGTTCCCTTGGCGGGAGCTCCTACGAGCAGTACTTC
j_gene: TRBJ2-7
v_gene: TRBV28
d_gene: TRBD2
abundance: -

CDR3aa: CASSLEGSYNEQFF
CDR3nt: TGTGCCAGCAGCTTGGAGGGGTCCTACAATGAGCAGTTCTTC
j_gene: TRBJ2-1
v_gene: TRBV7-9
d_gene: -
abundance: -

CDR3aa: CASSLGTVGSTDTQYF
CDR3nt: TGCGCCAGCAGCTTGGGGACAGTCGGATCCACAGATACGCAGTATTTT
j_gene: TRBJ2-3
v_gene: TRBV5-1
d_gene: -
abundance: once

CDR3aa: CASSLRDFYNEQFF
CDR3nt: TGTGCCAGCAGCTTAAGAGATTTCTACAATGAGCAGTTCTTC
j_gene: TRBJ2-1
v_gene: TRBV7-8
d_gene: -
abundance: -

CDR3aa: CASNRGSPHEKLFF
CDR3nt: TGTGCCAGTAATAGGGGGAGCCCGCATGAAAAACTGTTTTTT
j_gene: TRBJ1-4
v_gene: TRBV19
d_gene: -
abundance: -

CDR3aa: CASSYSEGDEQFF
CDR3nt: TGTGCCAGCAGTTACTCGGAAGGGGATGAGCAGTTCTTC
j_gene: TRBJ2-1
v_gene: TRBV6-5
d_gene: -
abundance: -

CDR3aa: CAISGGQGKDTQYF
CDR3nt: TGTGCCATCAGTGGGGGACAGGGGAAAGATACGCAGTATTTT
j_gene: TRBJ2-3
v_gene: TRBV10-3
d_gene: TRBD1
abundance: -

CDR3aa: CASRKDRSGGNTIYF
CDR3nt: TGTGCCAGCAGAAAAGACAGGTCAGGTGGAAACACCATATATTTT
j_gene: TRBJ1-3
v_gene: TRBV7-9
d_gene: -
abundance: -

CDR3aa: CASSLEAVWSSYNSPLHF
CDR3nt: TGTGCCAGCAGCTTAGAGGCCGTGTGGAGCTCCTATAATTCACCCCTCCACTTT
j_gene: TRBJ1-6
v_gene: TRBV11-2
d_gene: -
abundance: -

CDR3aa: CATIQRGGTDTQYF
CDR3nt: TGTGCCACCATCCAAAGGGGTGGCACAGATACGCAGTATTTT
j_gene: TRBJ2-3
v_gene: TRBV15
d_gene: -
abundance: -

CDR3aa: CASSGQAGTGDSNQPQHF
CDR3nt: TGTGCCAGCAGTGGACAAGCGGGGACAGGGGATAGCAATCAGCCCCAGCATTTT
j_gene: TRBJ1-5
v_gene: TRBV25-1
d_gene: TRBD1
abundance: once

CDR3aa: CATSTETANTGELFF
CDR3nt: TGTGCCACCAGTACTGAGACAGCGAACACCGGGGAGCTGTTTTTT
j_gene: TRBJ2-2
v_gene: TRBV2
d_gene: -
abundance: -

CDR3aa: CASSLGWTGNNEKLFF
CDR3nt: TGCGCCAGCAGCTTGGGTTGGACAGGGAATAATGAAAAACTGTTTTTT
j_gene: TRBJ1-4
v_gene: TRBV5-1
d_gene: TRBD1
abundance: -

CDR3aa: CASSPWTSGGAGETQYF
CDR3nt: TGTGCCAGCAGCCCTTGGACTAGCGGGGGGGCCGGAGAGACCCAGTACTTC
j_gene: TRBJ2-5
v_gene: TRBV5-6
d_gene: TRBD2
abundance: -

CDR3aa: CASSPRRESPLHF
CDR3nt: TGTGCCAGCTCACCTAGAAGGGAGTCACCCCTCCACTTT
j_gene: TRBJ1-6
v_gene: TRBV18
d_gene: -
abundance: -

CDR3aa: CASSYSRSGGEQYF
CDR3nt: TGTGCCAGCAGTTACTCGCGGAGTGGAGGCGAGCAGTACTTC
j_gene: TRBJ2-7
v_gene: TRBV6-5
d_gene: -
abundance: -

CDR3aa: CASSFQGTLSYEQYF
CDR3nt: TGTGCCAGCAGCTTTCAGGGAACTTTATCCTACGAGCAGTACTTC
j_gene: TRBJ2-7
v_gene: TRBV5-6
d_gene: -
abundance: -

CDR3aa: CASSLALDLAEQYF
CDR3nt: TGCGCCAGCAGCTTGGCTCTAGACCTCGCCGAGCAGTACTTC
j_gene: TRBJ2-7
v_gene: TRBV5-1
d_gene: -
abundance: once

CDR3aa: CAISEGGETQYF
CDR3nt: TGTGCCATCAGTGAAGGGGGAGAGACCCAGTACTTC
j_gene: TRBJ2-5
v_gene: TRBV10-3
d_gene: -
abundance: -

CDR3aa: CASSILGPAGAETQYF
CDR3nt: TGCGCCAGCAGCATACTAGGACCCGCAGGGGCAGAGACCCAGTACTTC
j_gene: TRBJ2-5
v_gene: TRBV5-1
d_gene: -
abundance: -

CDR3aa: CASSTLGSNYGYTF
CDR3nt: TGTGCCAGTAGTACCCTCGGGTCTAACTATGGCTACACCTTC
j_gene: TRBJ1-2
v_gene: TRBV19
d_gene: -
abundance: once

CDR3aa: CASSHRPGQGGADTQYF
CDR3nt: TGTGCCAGCAGCCACCGACCCGGACAGGGTGGGGCAGATACGCAGTATTTT
j_gene: TRBJ2-3
v_gene: TRBV16
d_gene: TRBD1
abundance: -

CDR3aa: CASSLGKLANPYEQYF
CDR3nt: TGTGCCAGCAGCTTGGGAAAACTAGCAAATCCCTACGAGCAGTACTTC
j_gene: TRBJ2-7
v_gene: TRBV5-6
d_gene: -
abundance: -